The 27 T cell receptor beta chains reported below all come from one sample, sequenced in a study of cytomegalovirus exposure and HLA in healthy donors. Primers for the PCR totalled 60 Vbeta and 13 Jbeta. Some clones are missing from TCRdb's copy, which holds only in-frame ones; the method was immunoSEQ multiplex PCR. The repertoire holds 120,000 to 150,000 clones, with roughly 80% as singletons. The sample consisted of PBMCs. The receptor source for this set is a young woman in good health and CMV-seronegative.

The chain combines TRBV13 with TRBJ2-5; possible D gene TRBD2, 6 bases. Gene TRBJ2-7 matches the end of the DNA better, so the J call may be wrong. Germline V gene lookup returns CDR1 PRHDT and CDR2 FYEKMQ (reference sequence). This CDR3 has 12 residues. Written as DNA, the CDR3 is TGTGCCAGCAGCTCTCAGGGAGGCGAGCAGTACTTC. Amino acids: CASSSQGGEQYF.

Concerning this clone: Additional DNA sequences in this sample encode the identical CDR3. The chain combines TRBV7-2 with TRBJ2-7; D is unclear. CDR3 length equals 12 residues. Trimming stripped 4 bases from V and 0 bases from J, with 4 bases between. Looked up from germline, CDR1 is SGHTA and CDR2 is FQGNSA. The CDR3 bases are TGTGCCAGCAGCTCTAGCTCCTACGAGCAGTACTTC. Its translation: CASSSSSYEQYF.

This sequence joins TRBV5-1 and TRBJ1-5, with D possibly TRBD1 on 6 matching bases. There are 13 residues in the CDR3. Germline CDR1 is SGHRS and CDR2 is YFSETQ. Trimming pared 0 bases from V and 7 bases from J, leaving 8 bases between. CDR3 region: CASSLDQGQPQHF. In DNA form, the CDR3 reads TGCGCCAGCAGCTTGGATCAGGGGCAGCCCCAGCATTTT.

This clone was observed once. The chain recombines TRBV29-1 with TRBJ2-3; D may be TRBD2 (6 bases). The germline V gene encodes CDR1 SQVTM and CDR2 ANQGSEA. The V gene lost 4 bases and the J gene lost 0 bases, with 8 bases spanning the gap. CDR3 length equals 13 residues. CDR3 region: CSVVRESTDTQYF. The CDR3 bases are TGCAGCGTTGTTCGGGAGAGCACAGATACGCAGTATTTT.

This clone came up a few times. J is TRBJ2-7 and V is TRBV2, with 7 bases aligning to TRBD1. With V trimmed by 5 bases and J by 2 bases, 3 bases remained unmatched. This CDR3 comprises 13 residues. CDR1 is SNHLY and CDR2 is FYNNEI in the germline V gene. The CDR3 DNA reads as TGTGCCAGCAGTACTGACAGGGCCTACGAGCAGTACTTC. It codes for CASSTDRAYEQYF.

The sample holds a few counts of this clone. This chain connects TRBV2 to TRBJ2-5; 13 bases fit TRBD2. With 6 bases clipped from V and 4 bases from J, the junction kept 14 bases outside the gene matches. Germline CDR1 and CDR2: SNHLY and FYNNEI. The CDR3 length is 18 residues. CDR3 sequence (DNA): TGTGCCAGCAGCGTACTAGCGGGAGGGCCGTTGCTGTTAGAGACCCAGTACTTC. Its translation: CASSVLAGGPLLLETQYF.

Concerning this clone itself: In the same sample, other DNA sequences code for this CDR3. The chain combines TRBV7-6 with TRBJ2-7; D is possibly TRBD1 (6 bases). From germline, CDR1 is SGHVS and CDR2 FNYEAQ. V shed 5 bases and J shed 3 bases, with 8 bases lying between them. The CDR3 is made up of 12 amino acids. In DNA, the CDR3 is TGTGCCAGCAGCCTCAGGGGCTACGAGCAGTACTTC. Its protein is CASSLRGYEQYF. Complete variable domain (other parts from reference TRBV7-6 and TRBJ2-7): GAGVSQSPRYKVTKRGQDVALRCDPISGHVSLYWYRQALGQGPEFLTYFNYEAQQDKSGLPNDRFSAERPEGSISTLTIQRTEQRDSAMYRCASSLRGYEQYFGPGTRLTVT.

This clone was seen just once. V usage is TRBV19 and J usage is TRBJ2-7, with unresolved D. V lost 6 bases and J lost 0, with 9 bases in between. This CDR3 is 13 amino acids long. CDR1 is LNHDA and CDR2 is SQIVND in the germline V gene (reference sequence). The CDR3 loop is CASRPQSSYEQYF. The CDR3 nucleotides are TGTGCCAGTAGACCACAGAGCTCCTACGAGCAGTACTTC.

The chain links TRBV14 to TRBJ1-3, with 7 positions matching TRBD1. The CDR3 length is 16 residues. Germline-derived CDR1 and CDR2 are SGHDN and FVKESK. Unmatched junction bases numbered 10, after V lost 1 base and J lost 7 bases. The CDR3 region is CASSQGPGQPGNTIYF. CDR3 nucleotides: TGTGCCAGCAGCCAAGGACCGGGACAGCCAGGGAACACCATATATTTT.

CDR3 loop: CASSPRQGGYEQYF. CDR3 nucleotide sequence: TGTGCCAGCAGCCCCCGACAGGGGGGGTACGAGCAGTACTTC. V and J are TRBV5-8 and TRBJ2-7, with 9 positions matching TRBD1. The CDR3 is 14 amino acids. Germline V gene lookup returns CDR1 SGHTS and CDR2 YDEGEE. J was trimmed by 4 bases and V by 4 bases; bases with no gene match: 6. Variable domain in full (rest from reference TRBV5-8 and TRBJ2-7): EAGVTQSPTHLIKTRGQQATLRCSPISGHTSVYWYQQALGLGLQFLLWYDEGEERNRGNFPPRFSGRQFPNYSSELNVNALELEDSALYLCASSPRQGGYEQYFGPGTRLTVT.

The V call is TRBV4-3, the J call TRBJ1-2, with 9 positions matching TRBD1. Germline V gives CDR1 LGHNA, CDR2 YSLEER. Losses at the gene ends were 0 bases for V and 6 bases for J; bases not matched to a gene: 5. The CDR3 loop spans 15 amino acids. CDR3 DNA: TGCGCCAGCAGCCAAGAGGCGACAGGGGGGGATGGCTACACCTTC. As protein: CASSQEATGGDGYTF.

The CDR3 region has the DNA TGTGCCAGCAGCCCGGTCCGGGGACAGCTCACTGAAGCTTTCTTT. Translated, it gives CASSPVRGQLTEAFF. The chain combines TRBV7-9 with TRBJ1-1, with 7 nucleotides matching TRBD1. The junction had 10 bases not matched to a gene; V was cut back by 5 bases and J by 4 bases. Germline lookup yields CDR1 SEHNR and CDR2 FQNEAQ (reference sequence). The CDR3 runs to 15 residues.

This chain links TRBV14 with TRBJ1-5, with D perhaps matching TRBD1 (6 bases). The CDR3 is 12 amino acids. CDR1 is SGHDN, CDR2 FVKESK, per germline. V dropped 4 bases and J dropped 6 bases, with 7 bases sitting between them. The CDR3 DNA sequence: TGTGCCAGCAGCCCACAGGGTCAGCCCCAGCATTTT. Residues: CASSPQGQPQHF.

The rearrangement joins TRBV2 to TRBJ2-5; 7 bases map to TRBD2. The CDR3 sequence is 14 residues long. The J segment lost 2 bases and the V segment lost 6 bases, leaving 6 bases of the junction unmatched. Germline values: CDR1 SNHLY, CDR2 FYNNEI. CDR3 nucleotide sequence: TGTGCCAGCAGGACTAGCTTGCTGCAAGAGACCCAGTACTTC. It translates to CASRTSLLQETQYF.

The chain recombines TRBV25-1 with TRBJ1-5; D may be TRBD1 (5 bases). V lost 6 bases and J lost 0, with 12 bases in between. The CDR3 covers 15 residues. The germline V gene encodes CDR1 MGHDK and CDR2 SYGVNS. CDR3 in amino acids: CASRPPGGSNQPQHF. CDR3 sequence (DNA): TGTGCCAGCAGGCCCCCCGGGGGTAGCAATCAGCCCCAGCATTTT.

This chain links TRBV9 with TRBJ1-5; the D gene is possibly TRBD1 (6 bases). CDR1 is SGDLS, CDR2 YYNGEE, per germline. Trimming left V 0 bases short and J 0 bases short, with 25 bases between. CDR3 length: 21 amino acids. This chain's CDR3 is CASSVGPGKGRQAYSNQPQHF. The CDR3 DNA reads as TGTGCCAGCAGCGTAGGGCCGGGTAAAGGCCGACAGGCGTATAGCAATCAGCCCCAGCATTTT.

The chain is built from TRBV7-2 and TRBJ2-5; 10 bases are shared with TRBD2. The DNA end lines up better with TRBJ2-7; the J call may be wrong. In germline, CDR1 is SGHTA, CDR2 FQGNSA. The CDR3 covers 15 residues. This chain's CDR3 is CASSLGLAGYYEQYF. CDR3 nucleotide sequence: TGTGCCAGCAGCTTAGGACTAGCGGGCTACTACGAGCAGTACTTC.

The genes are TRBV19 and TRBJ1-5, with 7 positions matching TRBD1. This CDR3 spans 15 amino acids. The germline CDR1 and CDR2 sequences are LNHDA and SQIVND (reference sequence). The V and J ends lost 3 bases and 2 bases, in that order; junction bases with no gene match: 4. In DNA, the CDR3 is TGTGCCAGTAGTATGGACAGGCCGGGCAATCAGCCCCAGCATTTT. It is translated as CASSMDRPGNQPQHF.

In this sample, this clone turned up once. This sequence joins TRBV7-2 and TRBJ2-2; D possibly corresponds to TRBD1 (5 bases). Trimming removed 3 bases at V and 0 bases at J, with 11 bases between. The CDR3 has 16 residues. In germline, CDR1 is SGHTA, CDR2 FQGNSA. CDR3 sequence: CASSLGPKTNTGELFF. The DNA of the CDR3 is TGTGCCAGCAGCTTGGGGCCAAAGACGAACACCGGGGAGCTGTTTTTT.

This clone showed up just a few times. This rearrangement joins TRBV7-9 to TRBJ2-5; tentative D call: TRBD1 (5 bases). CDR3 length: 18 residues. Germline values: CDR1 SEHNR, CDR2 FQNEAQ (reference sequence). V gave up 1 base and J gave up 5 bases, with 23 bases separating them. CDR3 in DNA: TGTGCCAGCAGCTTAGAGTTTGGCTTGGGGCTCCGTGAGGAGACCCAGTACTTC. Its protein product is CASSLEFGLGLREETQYF. The variable domain in full, completed from reference TRBV7-9 and TRBJ2-5, reads DTGVSQNPRHKITKRGQNVTFRCDPISEHNRLYWYRQTLGQGPEFLTYFQNEAQLEKSRLLSDRFSAERPKGSFSTLEIQRTEQGDSAMYLCASSLEFGLGLREETQYFGPGTRLLVL.

This clone was picked up one time. This chain connects TRBV5-1 to TRBJ2-5, with TRBD2 matching over 12 bases. Germline CDR1 SGHRS, CDR2 YFSETQ. V was clipped by 3 bases and J by 4 bases; unmatched bases: 7. The CDR3 has 16 amino acids. CDR3 residues: CASSYRTSGKGETQYF. The CDR3 nucleotides read TGCGCCAGCAGCTATCGGACTAGCGGGAAAGGAGAGACCCAGTACTTC.

The CDR3 here is CASNKDPGHHNHEQFF. DNA for the CDR3: TGTGCCAGTAACAAAGACCCGGGACACCATAACCATGAGCAGTTCTTC. The chain is built from TRBV19 and TRBJ2-1; D possibly corresponds to TRBD1 (6 bases). CDR3 size: 16 residues. Trimming left V 7 bases short and J 8 bases short, with 24 bases between. CDR1 and CDR2 (germline): LNHDA, SQIVND (reference sequence).

This chain connects TRBV5-5 to TRBJ2-1; D is perhaps TRBD1 (5 bases). The V end was cut by 1 base, the J end by 8 bases, with 7 bases between. This CDR3 region has 12 residues. From germline, CDR1 is SGHKS and CDR2 YYEKEE (reference sequence). CDR3 sequence: CASSLRGDEQFF. DNA of the CDR3: TGTGCCAGCAGCTTGAGGGGCGATGAGCAGTTCTTC.

This chain joins TRBV29-1 and TRBJ2-3; TRBD2 aligns across 11 bases. Germline values: CDR1 SQVTM, CDR2 ANQGSEA. Trimming removed 0 bases from V and 12 bases from J; junction bases left unmatched: 5. This CDR3 spans 13 amino acids. CDR3 nucleotides: TGCAGCGTTGAAGAAACTAGCGGGAGAGGCCAGTATTTT. Residues: CSVEETSGRGQYF.

The chain links TRBV10-3 to TRBJ1-3; D ambiguous. In germline, CDR1 is ENHRY, CDR2 SYGVKD. The CDR3 has 14 amino acids. V was pared by 3 bases and J by 9 bases, with 15 bases between. The chain's CDR3 is CAISEGRQAGTIYF. CDR3 nucleotides: TGTGCCATCAGTGAAGGACGGCAGGCGGGCACCATATATTTT.

The chain is built from TRBV5-8 and TRBJ2-1, with 7 bases matching TRBD1. The CDR3 length is 14 residues. Trimming took 3 bases from V and 9 from J; bases not matched to a gene: 9. CDR1 and CDR2 (germline): SGHTS, YDEGEE. CDR3: CASSSRTGVSEQFF. The CDR3 DNA follows: TGTGCCAGCAGCTCGCGGACAGGAGTAAGTGAGCAGTTCTTC.

V usage is TRBV27 and J usage is TRBJ1-1, with TRBD1 as a possible D gene (6 bases). Trimming removed 5 bases at V and 0 bases at J, with 19 bases between. Germline CDR1 MNHEY, CDR2 SMNVEV (reference sequence). There are 17 residues in the CDR3. CDR3 residues: CASSPHHSQGLNTEAFF. The CDR3 DNA sequence: TGTGCCAGCAGTCCTCACCACTCCCAGGGGTTGAACACTGAAGCTTTCTTT.